This entry describes one T cell receptor (beta chain). Generated by immunoSEQ multiplex PCR, the TCRdb table keeps only in-frame clones and is missing some. The table lists around 72,000 clones, approximately 86% of them singletons. This sample is drawn from a study of blood T cell repertoires in COVID-19. Germline V gene sequence: CDR1 SGHRS, CDR2 YFSETQ. This CDR3 region has 15 residues. With 4 bases removed from V and 4 bases from J, the gap between germline ends came to 18 bases. The receptor comes from a man between 45 and 60 years old with acute or convalescent COVID-19. The specimen was peripheral blood. The chain is built from TRBV5-1 and TRBJ2-7, with D tentatively TRBD1 (6 bases). The CDR3 bases are TGCGCCAGCAGCCCGGGTGAGGGACATTTATACGAGCAGTACTTC. Protein sequence: CASSPGEGHLYEQYF.